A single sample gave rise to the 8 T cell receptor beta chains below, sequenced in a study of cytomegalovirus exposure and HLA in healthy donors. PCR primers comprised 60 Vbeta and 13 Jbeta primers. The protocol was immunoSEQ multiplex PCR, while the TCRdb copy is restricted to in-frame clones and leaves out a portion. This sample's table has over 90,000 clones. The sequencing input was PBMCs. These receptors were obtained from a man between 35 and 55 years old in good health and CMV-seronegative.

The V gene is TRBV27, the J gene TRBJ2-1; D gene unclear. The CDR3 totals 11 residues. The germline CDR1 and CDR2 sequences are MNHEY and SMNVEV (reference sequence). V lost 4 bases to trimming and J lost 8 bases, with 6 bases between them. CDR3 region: CASSSGYEQFF. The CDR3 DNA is TGTGCCAGCAGTTCGGGTTATGAGCAGTTCTTC.

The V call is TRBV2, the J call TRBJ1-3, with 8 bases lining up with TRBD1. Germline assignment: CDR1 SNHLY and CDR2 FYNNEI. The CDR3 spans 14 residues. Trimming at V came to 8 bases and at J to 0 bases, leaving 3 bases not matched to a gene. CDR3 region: CASRQGSSGNTIYF. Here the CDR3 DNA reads TGTGCCAGCCGACAGGGGAGCTCTGGAAACACCATATATTTT.

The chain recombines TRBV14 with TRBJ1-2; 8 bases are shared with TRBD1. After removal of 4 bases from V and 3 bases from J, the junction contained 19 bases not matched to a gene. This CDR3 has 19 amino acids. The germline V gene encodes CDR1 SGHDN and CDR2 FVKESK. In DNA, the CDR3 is TGTGCCAGCAGCCTATTTAAAGGCCAGGGGGCGTACGAGGACTATGGCTACACCTTC. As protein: CASSLFKGQGAYEDYGYTF.

CDR3 bases: TGTGCCAGCAGCCCGACCCTCCAGGCTACGCAGTATTTT. Its protein is CASSPTLQATQYF. The gene calls are TRBV7-7 and TRBJ2-3; D unclear. V was trimmed by 5 bases and J by 8 bases, leaving 14 bases between them. The CDR3 is 13 amino acids. Germline lookup yields CDR1 SSHAT and CDR2 FNYEAQ (reference sequence).

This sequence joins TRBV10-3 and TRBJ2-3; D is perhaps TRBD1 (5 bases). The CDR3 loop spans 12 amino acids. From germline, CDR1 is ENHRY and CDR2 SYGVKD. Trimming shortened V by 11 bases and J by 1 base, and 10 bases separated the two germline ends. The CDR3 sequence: CAATGRTDTQYF. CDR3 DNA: TGTGCCGCCACAGGTCGCACAGATACGCAGTATTTT.

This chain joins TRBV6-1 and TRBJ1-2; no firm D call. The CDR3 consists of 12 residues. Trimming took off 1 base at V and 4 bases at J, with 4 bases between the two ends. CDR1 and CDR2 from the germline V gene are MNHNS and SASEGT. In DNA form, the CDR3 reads TGTGCCAGCAGTGAAGACAGCTATGGCTACACCTTC. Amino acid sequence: CASSEDSYGYTF.

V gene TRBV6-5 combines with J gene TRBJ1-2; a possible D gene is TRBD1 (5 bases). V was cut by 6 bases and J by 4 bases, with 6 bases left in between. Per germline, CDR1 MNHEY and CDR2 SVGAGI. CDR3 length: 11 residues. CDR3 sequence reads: CASSGGYGYTF. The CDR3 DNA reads TGTGCCAGCAGCGGGGGCTATGGCTACACCTTC.

Written as DNA, the CDR3 is TGTGCCAGCAGTTTTTTGGGAGTCCCATCCTACAATGAGCAGTTCTTC. It is translated as CASSFLGVPSYNEQFF. The V call is TRBV27, the J call TRBJ2-1, with D tentatively TRBD2 (5 bases). Germline loops: CDR1 MNHEY, CDR2 SMNVEV (reference sequence). This CDR3 contains 16 residues. V was pared by 3 bases and J by 1 base, with 13 bases between.